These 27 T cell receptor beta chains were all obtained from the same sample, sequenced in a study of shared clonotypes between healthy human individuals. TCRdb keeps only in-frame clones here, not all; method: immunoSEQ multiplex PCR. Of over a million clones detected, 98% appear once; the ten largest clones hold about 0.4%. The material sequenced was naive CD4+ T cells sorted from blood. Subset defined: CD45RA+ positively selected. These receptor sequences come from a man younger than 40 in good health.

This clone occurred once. CDR3 DNA sequence: TGTGCCAGCAGCGCCTCAGCAGCTAGCAATCAGCCCCAGCATTTT. This translates into CASSASAASNQPQHF. The chain carries TRBV5-5 and TRBJ1-5, with unresolved D. V lost 4 bases to trimming and J lost 0 bases, with 11 bases between them. The length of the CDR3 is 15 residues. Germline V gene sequence: CDR1 SGHKS, CDR2 YYEKEE (reference sequence).

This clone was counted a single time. CDR3 amino acids: CASSFRTSGRTGELFF. In DNA form, the CDR3 reads TGTGCCAGCAGCTTTAGGACTAGCGGGAGGACCGGGGAGCTGTTTTTT. The rearrangement joins TRBV9 to TRBJ2-2; 14 bases align to TRBD2. The CDR3 runs to 16 residues. Per germline, CDR1 SGDLS and CDR2 YYNGEE. Unmatched junction bases numbered 4, after V lost 4 bases and J lost 5 bases.

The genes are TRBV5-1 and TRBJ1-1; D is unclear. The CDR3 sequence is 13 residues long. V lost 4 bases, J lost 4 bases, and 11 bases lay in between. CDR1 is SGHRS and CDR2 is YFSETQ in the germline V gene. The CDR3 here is CASSMGLSTEAFF. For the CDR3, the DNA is TGCGCCAGCAGCATGGGTCTGAGCACTGAAGCTTTCTTT. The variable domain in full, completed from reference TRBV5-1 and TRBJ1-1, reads KAGVTQTPRYLIKTRGQQVTLSCSPISGHRSVSWYQQTPGQGLQFLFEYFSETQRNKGNFPGRFSGRQFSNSRSEMNVSTLELGDSALYLCASSMGLSTEAFFGQGTRLTVV.

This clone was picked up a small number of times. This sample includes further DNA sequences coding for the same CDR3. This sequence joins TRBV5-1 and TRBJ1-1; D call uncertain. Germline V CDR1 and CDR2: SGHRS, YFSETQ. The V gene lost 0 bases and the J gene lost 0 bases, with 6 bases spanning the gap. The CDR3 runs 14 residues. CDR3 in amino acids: CASSLGVVNTEAFF. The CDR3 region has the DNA TGCGCCAGCAGCTTGGGAGTAGTGAACACTGAAGCTTTCTTT.

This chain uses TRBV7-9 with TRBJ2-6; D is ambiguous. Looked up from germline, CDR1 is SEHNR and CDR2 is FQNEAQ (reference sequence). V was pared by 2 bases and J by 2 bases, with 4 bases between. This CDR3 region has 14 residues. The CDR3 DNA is TGTGCCAGCAGCTTATTGCCTGGGGCCAACGTCCTGACTTTC. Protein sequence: CASSLLPGANVLTF. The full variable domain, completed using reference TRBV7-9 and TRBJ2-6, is DTGVSQNPRHKITKRGQNVTFRCDPISEHNRLYWYRQTLGQGPEFLTYFQNEAQLEKSRLLSDRFSAERPKGSFSTLEIQRTEQGDSAMYLCASSLLPGANVLTFGAGSRLTVL.

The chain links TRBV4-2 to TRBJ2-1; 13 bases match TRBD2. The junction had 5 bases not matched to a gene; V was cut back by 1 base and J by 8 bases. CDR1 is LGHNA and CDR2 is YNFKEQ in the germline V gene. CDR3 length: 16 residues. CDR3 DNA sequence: TGTGCCAGCAGCCAAGGTGGACTAGCGGGAGTCGATGAGCAGTTCTTC. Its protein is CASSQGGLAGVDEQFF.

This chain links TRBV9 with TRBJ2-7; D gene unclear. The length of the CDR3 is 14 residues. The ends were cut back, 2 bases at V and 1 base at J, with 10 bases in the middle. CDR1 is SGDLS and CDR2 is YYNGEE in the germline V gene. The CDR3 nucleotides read TGTGCCAGCAGCGTCCAGGCTAAATCCTACGAGCAGTACTTC. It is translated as CASSVQAKSYEQYF.

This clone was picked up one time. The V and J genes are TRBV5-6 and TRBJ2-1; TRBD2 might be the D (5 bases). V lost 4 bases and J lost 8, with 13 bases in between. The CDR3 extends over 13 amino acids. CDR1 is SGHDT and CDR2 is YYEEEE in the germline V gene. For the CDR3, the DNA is TGTGCCAGCAGCAGGACTGATGAGGATGAGCAGTTCTTC. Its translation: CASSRTDEDEQFF.

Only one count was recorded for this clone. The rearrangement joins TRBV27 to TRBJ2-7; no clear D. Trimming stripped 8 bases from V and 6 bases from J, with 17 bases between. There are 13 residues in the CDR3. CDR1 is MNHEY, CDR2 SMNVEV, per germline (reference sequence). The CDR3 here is CASFRAVGVEQYF. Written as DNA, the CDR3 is TGTGCCAGCTTCCGGGCTGTTGGGGTCGAGCAGTACTTC.

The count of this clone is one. The CDR3 DNA reads as TGTGCCAGCAGCTTTCTCGGGGGTGGAGATCAGCCCCAGCATTTT. It translates to CASSFLGGGDQPQHF. The chain has TRBV5-6 and TRBJ1-5; a possible D gene is TRBD1 (5 bases). Germline V lookup: CDR1 SGHDT, CDR2 YYEEEE. The V gene lost 2 bases and the J gene lost 5 bases, with 14 bases spanning the gap. The CDR3 has 15 residues.

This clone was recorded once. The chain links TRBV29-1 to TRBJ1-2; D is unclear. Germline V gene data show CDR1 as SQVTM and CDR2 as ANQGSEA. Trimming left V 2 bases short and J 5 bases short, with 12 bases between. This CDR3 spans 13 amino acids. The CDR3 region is CSVEMGGGYGYTF. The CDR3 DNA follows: TGCAGCGTTGAAATGGGCGGCGGGTATGGCTACACCTTC.

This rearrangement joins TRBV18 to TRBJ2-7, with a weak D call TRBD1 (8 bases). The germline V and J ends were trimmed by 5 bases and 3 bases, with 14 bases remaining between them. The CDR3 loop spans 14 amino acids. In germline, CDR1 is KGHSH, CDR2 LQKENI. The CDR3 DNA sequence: TGTGCCAGCTCAGTACAGGGGGGGATCTACGAGCAGTACTTC. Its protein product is CASSVQGGIYEQYF.

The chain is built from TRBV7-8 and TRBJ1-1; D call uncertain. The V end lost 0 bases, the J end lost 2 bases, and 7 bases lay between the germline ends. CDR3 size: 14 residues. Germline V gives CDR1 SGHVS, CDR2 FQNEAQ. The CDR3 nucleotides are TGTGCCAGCAGCTTAGCCTACGGTAACACTGAAGCTTTCTTT. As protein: CASSLAYGNTEAFF.

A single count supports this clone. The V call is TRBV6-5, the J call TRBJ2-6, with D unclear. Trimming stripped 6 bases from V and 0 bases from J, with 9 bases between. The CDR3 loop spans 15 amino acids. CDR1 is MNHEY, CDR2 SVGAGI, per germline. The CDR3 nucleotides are TGTGCCAGCAGAACGGTTAGCTCTGGGGCCAACGTCCTGACTTTC. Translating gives CASRTVSSGANVLTF.

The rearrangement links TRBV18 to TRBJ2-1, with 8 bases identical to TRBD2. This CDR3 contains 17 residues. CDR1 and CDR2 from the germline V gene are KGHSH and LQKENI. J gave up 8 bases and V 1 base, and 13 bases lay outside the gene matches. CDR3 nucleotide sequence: TGTGCCAGCTCACCACTCGGCGGGGGGCGAGGGAGACATGAGCAGTTCTTC. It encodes CASSPLGGGRGRHEQFF.

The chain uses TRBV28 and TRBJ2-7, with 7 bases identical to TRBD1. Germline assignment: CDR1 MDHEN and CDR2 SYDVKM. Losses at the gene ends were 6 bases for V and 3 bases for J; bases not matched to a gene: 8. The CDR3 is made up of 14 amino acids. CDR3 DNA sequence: TGTGCCAGCAGAAGTCTGGGGACAGTCTACGAGCAGTACTTC. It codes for CASRSLGTVYEQYF.

This chain's CDR3 is CASSPSGQWAKNIQYF. CDR3 in DNA: TGTGCCAGCAGCCCCTCCGGGCAATGGGCCAAAAACATTCAGTACTTC. The genes are TRBV7-2 and TRBJ2-4, with unresolved D. The CDR3 loop spans 16 amino acids. Looked up from germline, CDR1 is SGHTA and CDR2 is FQGNSA. Trimming stripped 5 bases from V and 1 base from J, with 15 bases between. The variable domain in full, with the rest retrieved from reference TRBV7-2 and TRBJ2-4, is GAGVSQSPSNKVTEKGKDVELRCDPISGHTALYWYRQSLGQGLEFLIYFQGNSAPDKSGLPSDRFSAERTGGSVSTLTIQRTQQEDSAVYLCASSPSGQWAKNIQYFGAGTRLSVL.

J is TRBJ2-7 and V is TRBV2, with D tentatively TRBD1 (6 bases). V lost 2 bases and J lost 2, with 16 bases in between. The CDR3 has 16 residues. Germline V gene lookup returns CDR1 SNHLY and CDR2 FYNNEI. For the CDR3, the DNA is TGTGCCAGCAGTGAATGGGCGGCTAAGGGGGCCTACGAGCAGTACTTC. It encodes CASSEWAAKGAYEQYF.

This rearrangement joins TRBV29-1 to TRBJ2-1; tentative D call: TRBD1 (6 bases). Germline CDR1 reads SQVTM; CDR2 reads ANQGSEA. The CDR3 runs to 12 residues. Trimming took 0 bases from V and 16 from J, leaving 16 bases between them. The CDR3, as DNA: TGCAGCGTTGAAGAACGGGACACATCGAGATTCTTC. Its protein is CSVEERDTSRFF.

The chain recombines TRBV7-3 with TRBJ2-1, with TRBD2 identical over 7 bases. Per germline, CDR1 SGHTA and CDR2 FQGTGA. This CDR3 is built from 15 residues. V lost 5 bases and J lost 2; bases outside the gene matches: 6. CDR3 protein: CASSPRLATYNEQFF. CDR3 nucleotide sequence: TGTGCCAGCAGCCCCAGACTAGCAACCTACAATGAGCAGTTCTTC.

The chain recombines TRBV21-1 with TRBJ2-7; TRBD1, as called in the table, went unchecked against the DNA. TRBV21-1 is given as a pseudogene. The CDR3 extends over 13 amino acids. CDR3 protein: CASKSQLSYEQYF. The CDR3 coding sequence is TGTGCCAGCAAGTCACAGTTGTCCTACGAGCAGTACTTC.

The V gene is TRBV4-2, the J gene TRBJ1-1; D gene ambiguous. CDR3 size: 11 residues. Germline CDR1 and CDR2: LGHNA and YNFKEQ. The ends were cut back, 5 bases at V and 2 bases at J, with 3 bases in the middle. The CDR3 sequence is CASSSNTEAFF. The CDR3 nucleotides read TGTGCCAGCAGCAGTAACACTGAAGCTTTCTTT.

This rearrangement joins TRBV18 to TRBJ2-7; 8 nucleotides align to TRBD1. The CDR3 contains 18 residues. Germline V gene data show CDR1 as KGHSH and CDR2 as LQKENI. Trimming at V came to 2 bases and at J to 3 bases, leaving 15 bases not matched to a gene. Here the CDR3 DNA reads TGTGCCAGCTCACCAATCACCGGACAGGGAGATACCGACTACGAGCAGTACTTC. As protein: CASSPITGQGDTDYEQYF.

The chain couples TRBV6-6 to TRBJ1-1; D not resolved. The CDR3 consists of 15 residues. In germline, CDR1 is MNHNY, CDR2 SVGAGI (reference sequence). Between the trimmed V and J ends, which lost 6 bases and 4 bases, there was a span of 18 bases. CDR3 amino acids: CASRSSGDRVTEAFF. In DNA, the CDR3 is TGTGCCAGCAGATCATCCGGGGATCGGGTCACTGAAGCTTTCTTT.

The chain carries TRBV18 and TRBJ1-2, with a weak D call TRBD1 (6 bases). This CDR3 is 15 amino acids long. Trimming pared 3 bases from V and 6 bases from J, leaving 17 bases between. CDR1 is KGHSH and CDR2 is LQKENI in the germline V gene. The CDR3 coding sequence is TGTGCCAGCTCACCTTCGGGGGACAAATTCCATGGCTACACCTTC. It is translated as CASSPSGDKFHGYTF.

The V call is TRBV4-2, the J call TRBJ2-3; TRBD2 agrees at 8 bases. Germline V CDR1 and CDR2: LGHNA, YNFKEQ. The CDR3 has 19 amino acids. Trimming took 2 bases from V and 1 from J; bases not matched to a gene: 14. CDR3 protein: CASSQFESLTSARTDTQYF. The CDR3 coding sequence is TGTGCCAGCAGCCAATTCGAATCCTTGACTAGCGCCCGCACAGATACGCAGTATTTT.

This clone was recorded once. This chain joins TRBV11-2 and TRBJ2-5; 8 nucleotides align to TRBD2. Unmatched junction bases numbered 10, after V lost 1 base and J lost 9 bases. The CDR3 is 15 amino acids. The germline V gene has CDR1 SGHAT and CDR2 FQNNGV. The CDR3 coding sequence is TGTGCCAGCAGCTTAGTCTCCGGGACTAGTACGCCCCAGTACTTC. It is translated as CASSLVSGTSTPQYF.